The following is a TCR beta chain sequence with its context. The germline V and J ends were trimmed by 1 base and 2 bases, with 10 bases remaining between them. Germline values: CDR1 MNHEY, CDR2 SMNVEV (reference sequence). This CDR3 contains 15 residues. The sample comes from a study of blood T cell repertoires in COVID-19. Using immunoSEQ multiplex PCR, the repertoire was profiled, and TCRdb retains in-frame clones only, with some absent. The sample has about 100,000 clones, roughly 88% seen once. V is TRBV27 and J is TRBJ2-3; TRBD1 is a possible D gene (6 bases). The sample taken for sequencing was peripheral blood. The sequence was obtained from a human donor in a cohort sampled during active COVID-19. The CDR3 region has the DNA TGTGCCAGCAGTTTATTTAGGGGGAACACAGATACGCAGTATTTT. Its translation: CASSLFRGNTDTQYF.